The entry that follows covers one T cell receptor beta chain sequence. Its antigen is unidentified. Sequenced by immunoSEQ multiplex PCR; TCRdb stores in-frame clones only, minus some. The sample lists about 17,000 clones; approximately 84% were seen once. The data stem from a study of OX40 agonist ivuxolimab in advanced cancers. Study-level findings and limits: A proportion of nonresponders additionally exhibited low normalized T-cell clonal expansion.

The CDR3 has 15 residues. Germline V gives CDR1 MNHNS, CDR2 SASEGT. V lost 1 base and J lost 0, with 9 bases in between. Sequenced here: CD4+ or CD8+ T cells sorted from blood, sampled in a trial of the OX40 agonist ivuxolimab. This clonotype was sampled from an adult with an advanced solid tumor such as melanoma, head and neck, liver or kidney cancer. The J gene is TRBJ1-2, the V gene TRBV6-1; D not certain. The DNA of the CDR3 is TGTGCCAGCAGTGAAGGGTTCGGTACTAACTATGGCTACACCTTC. Translating it yields CASSEGFGTNYGYTF.